Sequencing of this T cell receptor (beta chain) was carried out in a study of follicular helper T cells after annual influenza vaccination. Study observations and caveats: ICOS+CD38+ cTfh clonality change tracked circulating plasmablast frequency change.

Method: immunoSEQ multiplex PCR; TCRdb's copy keeps in-frame clones and lacks some. The data hold more than 7,500 clones, with approximately 90% observed a single time. Worth noting for this clone: The antigen remains unidentified.

Germline V gives CDR1 MDHEN, CDR2 SYDVKM. Trimming left V 5 bases short and J 13 bases short, with 13 bases between. The CDR3 has 11 residues. As for time point: 2015-2016 season, pre-vaccination. The sequencing used CXCR5+ CD38- circulating T follicular helper cells from blood, collected on the day of influenza vaccination. Subset specified: circulating Tfh, non-naive CD4+CXCR5+PD-1+ (ICOS+CD38+ or ICOS-CD38-). The V and J genes are TRBV28 and TRBJ2-3; D gene ambiguous. The TCR sequence derives from an adult who received the influenza vaccine. CDR3 amino acids: CASSRQRREYF. CDR3 coding DNA: TGTGCCAGCAGTCGTCAAAGAAGGGAGTATTTT. The variable domain in full, completed from reference TRBV28 and TRBJ2-3, reads DVKVTQSSRYLVKRTGEKVFLECVQDMDHENMFWYRQDPGLGLRLIYFSYDVKMKEKGDIPEGYSVSREKKERFSLILESASTNQTSMYLCASSRQRREYFGPGTRLTVL.